This entry is about one T cell receptor beta chain. Its specificity is not known. The source of the sample is a study of T cell repertoires in cytomegalovirus infection. Study results and caveats: HLA-C-restricted TCR beta clonotypes specific for CMV led the ex vivo response.

TCRdb independently ran MiXCR on the reads; one entry per CDR3 protein. The sample lists 100,000 to 150,000 distinct CDR3 sequences; over 25% were seen once. Germline assignment: CDR1 LGHDT and CDR2 YNNKEL (reference sequence). V dropped 3 bases and J dropped 0 bases, with 12 bases sitting between them. CDR3 length equals 15 residues. The chain uses TRBV3-1 and TRBJ2-7; D might be TRBD1 (6 bases). The source material was CD8+ T cells from cultured PBMCs, sampled from culture after CMV antigen stimulation. This clonotype was sampled from a human donor in good health (CMV status not recorded). Some clones in this sample may be carry-over from other donors' samples. CDR3 sequence (DNA): TGTGCCAGCAGCCACCGGGACACCCTCTCCTACGAGCAGTACTTC. Translation gives CASSHRDTLSYEQYF.